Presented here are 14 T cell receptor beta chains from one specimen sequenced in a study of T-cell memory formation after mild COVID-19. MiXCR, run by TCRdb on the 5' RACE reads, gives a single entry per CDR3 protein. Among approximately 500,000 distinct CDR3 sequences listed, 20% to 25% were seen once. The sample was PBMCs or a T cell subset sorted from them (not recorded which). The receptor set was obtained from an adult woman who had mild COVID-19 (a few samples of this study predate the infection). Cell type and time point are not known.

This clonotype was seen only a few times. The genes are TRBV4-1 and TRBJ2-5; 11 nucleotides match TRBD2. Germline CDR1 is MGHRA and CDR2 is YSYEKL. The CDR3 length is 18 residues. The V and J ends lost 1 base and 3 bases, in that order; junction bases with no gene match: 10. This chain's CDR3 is CASSQGPLAGGRKETQYF. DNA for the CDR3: TGCGCCAGCAGCCAAGGTCCCCTAGCGGGGGGAAGAAAAGAGACCCAGTACTTC.

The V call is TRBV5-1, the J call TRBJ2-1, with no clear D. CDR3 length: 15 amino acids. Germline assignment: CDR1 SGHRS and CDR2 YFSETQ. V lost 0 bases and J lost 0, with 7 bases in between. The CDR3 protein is CASSLGSSSYNEQFF. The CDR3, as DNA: TGCGCCAGCAGCTTGGGATCTTCCTCCTACAATGAGCAGTTCTTC.

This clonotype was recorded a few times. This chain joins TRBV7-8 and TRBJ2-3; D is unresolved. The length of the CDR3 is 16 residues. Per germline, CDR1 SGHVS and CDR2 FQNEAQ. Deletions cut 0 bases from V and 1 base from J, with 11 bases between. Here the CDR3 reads CASSLAEPPRTDTQYF. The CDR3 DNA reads TGTGCCAGCAGCTTAGCGGAGCCACCCCGCACAGATACGCAGTATTTT.

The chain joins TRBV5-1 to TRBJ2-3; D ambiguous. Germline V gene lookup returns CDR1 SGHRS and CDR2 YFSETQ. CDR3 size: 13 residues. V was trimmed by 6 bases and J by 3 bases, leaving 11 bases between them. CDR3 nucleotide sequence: TGCGCCAGCATGGGGTGGATGACAGATACGCAGTATTTT. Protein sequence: CASMGWMTDTQYF.

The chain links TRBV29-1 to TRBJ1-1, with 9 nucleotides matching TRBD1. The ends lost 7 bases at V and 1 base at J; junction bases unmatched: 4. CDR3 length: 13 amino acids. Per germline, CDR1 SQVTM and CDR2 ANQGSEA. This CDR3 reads CSAEGQGNTEAFF. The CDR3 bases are TGCAGCGCCGAGGGACAGGGGAACACTGAAGCTTTCTTT.

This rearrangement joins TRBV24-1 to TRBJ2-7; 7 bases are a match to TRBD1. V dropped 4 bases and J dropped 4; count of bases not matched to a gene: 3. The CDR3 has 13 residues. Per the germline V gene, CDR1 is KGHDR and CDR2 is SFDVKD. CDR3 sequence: CATSDAGGYEQYF. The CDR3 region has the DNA TGTGCCACCAGTGACGCAGGGGGATACGAGCAGTACTTC.

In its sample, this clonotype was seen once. The CDR3 nucleotides read TGTGCCAGCAGCCTAGGATTTGAAGCTTTCTTT. It is translated as CASSLGFEAFF. The chain combines TRBV12-3 or TRBV12-4 with TRBJ1-1; D is ambiguous. With 6 bases removed from V and 7 bases from J, the gap between germline ends came to 9 bases. CDR3 size: 11 residues.

CDR3: CASSLDREYEQYF. CDR3 sequence (DNA): TGCGCCAGCAGCCTAGACAGAGAGTACGAGCAGTACTTC. V usage is TRBV5-1 and J usage is TRBJ2-7, with D possibly being TRBD1 (5 bases). This CDR3 spans 13 amino acids. CDR1 is SGHRS and CDR2 is YFSETQ in the germline V gene. Trimming took 4 bases from V and 4 from J, leaving 12 bases between them.

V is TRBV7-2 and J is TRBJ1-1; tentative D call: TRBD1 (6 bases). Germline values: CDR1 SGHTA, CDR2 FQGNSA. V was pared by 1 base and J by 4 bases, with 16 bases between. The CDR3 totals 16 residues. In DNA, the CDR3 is TGTGCCAGCAGCTTAGTGACTGCAGGGGCTGGCACTGAAGCTTTCTTT. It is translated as CASSLVTAGAGTEAFF.

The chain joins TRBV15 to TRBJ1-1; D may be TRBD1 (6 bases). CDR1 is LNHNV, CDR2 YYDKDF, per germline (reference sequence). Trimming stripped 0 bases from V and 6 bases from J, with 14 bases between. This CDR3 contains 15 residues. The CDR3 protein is CATSRDAEGGSEAFF. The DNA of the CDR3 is TGTGCCACCAGCAGAGATGCCGAGGGGGGGTCTGAAGCTTTCTTT.

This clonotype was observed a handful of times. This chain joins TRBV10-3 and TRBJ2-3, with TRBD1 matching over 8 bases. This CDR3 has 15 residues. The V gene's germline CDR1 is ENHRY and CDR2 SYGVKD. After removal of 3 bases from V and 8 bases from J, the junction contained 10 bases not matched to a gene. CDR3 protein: CAISDPDREQSTQYF. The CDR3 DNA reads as TGTGCCATCAGTGACCCGGACAGGGAACAGTCTACGCAGTATTTT.

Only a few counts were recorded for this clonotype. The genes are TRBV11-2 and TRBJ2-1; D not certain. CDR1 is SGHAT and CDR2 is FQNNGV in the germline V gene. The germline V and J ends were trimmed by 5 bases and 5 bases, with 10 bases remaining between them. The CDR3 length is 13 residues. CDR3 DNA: TGTGCCAGCAGCAGGACCCCGGACAATGAGCAGTTCTTC. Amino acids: CASSRTPDNEQFF. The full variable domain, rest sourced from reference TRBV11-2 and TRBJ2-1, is EAGVAQSPRYKIIEKRQSVAFWCNPISGHATLYWYQQILGQGPKLLIQFQNNGVVDDSQLPKDRFSAERLKGVDSTLKIQPAKLEDSAVYLCASSRTPDNEQFFGPGTRLTVL.

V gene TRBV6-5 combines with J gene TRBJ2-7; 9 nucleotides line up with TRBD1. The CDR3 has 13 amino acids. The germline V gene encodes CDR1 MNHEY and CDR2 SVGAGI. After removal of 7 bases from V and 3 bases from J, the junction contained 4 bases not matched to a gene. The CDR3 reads CASKTGGYYEQYF. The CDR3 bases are TGTGCCAGCAAAACAGGGGGCTACTACGAGCAGTACTTC.

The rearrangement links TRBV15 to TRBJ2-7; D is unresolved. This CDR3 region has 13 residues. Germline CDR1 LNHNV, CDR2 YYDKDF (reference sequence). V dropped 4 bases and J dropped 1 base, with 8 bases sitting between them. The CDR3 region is CATSTKRSYEQYF. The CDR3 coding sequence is TGTGCCACCAGCACCAAGAGGTCCTACGAGCAGTACTTC.